These 5 T cell receptor beta chains originate from one sample sequenced in a study of glioma-infiltrating T cells. Using RNA template, CDR3s of TCR alpha and beta were amplified with iRepertoire arm-PCR. One entry per CDR3 protein results from TCRdb running MiXCR on the multiplex PCR reads. The sample records around 43,000 distinct CDR3 sequences, about 20% being singletons. Source material: glioma tissue, nonneoplastic brain tissue, or PBMCs (not recorded which). The receptors originated from a human donor with low-grade glioma or glioblastoma, undergoing nonglioma brain surgery, or in good health (not recorded which).

This clonotype has ten or more counts. This may stem from a read error, because a much larger clone lies one nucleotide away. V and J are TRBV6-2 or TRBV6-3 and TRBJ2-7; TRBD2 is a possible D gene (6 bases). CDR3 length: 13 amino acids. The germline CDR1 and CDR2 sequences are MNHEY and SVGEGT. The V and J ends lost 8 bases and 2 bases respectively, with 13 bases between them. The DNA for the CDR3 is TGTGCCAGCGGCGACGGGGGACCCTACGAGCAGTACTTC. Translating gives CASGDGGPYEQYF.

Many counts were recorded for this clonotype. The chain's CDR3 is CASRGLMETQYF. The CDR3 nucleotides read TGTGCCAGCAGGGGCCTTATGGAGACCCAGTACTTC. The gene calls are TRBV28 and TRBJ2-5; D is unresolved. The CDR3 sequence is 12 residues long. Trimming left V 6 bases short and J 5 bases short, with 10 bases between. In germline, CDR1 is MDHEN, CDR2 SYDVKM.

Only a few counts were recorded for this clonotype. The rearrangement links TRBV28 to TRBJ1-5; a weak D match, TRBD1 (5 bases). V lost 0 bases, J lost 5 bases, and 11 bases lay in between. Germline CDR1 is MDHEN and CDR2 is SYDVKM. This CDR3 region has 15 residues. The CDR3 DNA is TGTGCCAGCAGTTTATGGACAGAGCCCGATCAGCCCCAGCATTTT. Translating it yields CASSLWTEPDQPQHF.

Remarks on this clonotype: A much larger clone differs by one base, so this may be a read error. CDR3 sequence reads: CASSKFYRDSGTDTQYF. In DNA form, the CDR3 reads TGCGCCAGCAGTAAGTTTTACCGGGACAGCGGCACAGATACGCAGTATTTT. This chain connects TRBV6-1 to TRBJ2-3; 7 bases align to TRBD1. CDR3 length: 17 residues. In germline, CDR1 is MNHNS, CDR2 SASEGT.

This clonotype was observed at least ten times. This chain links TRBV7-9 with TRBJ2-5; D not resolved. The CDR3 has 15 amino acids. The germline V and J ends were trimmed by 1 base and 2 bases, with 11 bases remaining between them. The germline CDR1 and CDR2 sequences are SEHNR and FQNEAQ (reference sequence). This chain's CDR3 is CASSLGTAEQETQYF. In DNA, the CDR3 is TGTGCCAGCAGCTTAGGTACTGCGGAACAAGAGACCCAGTACTTC.